The 20 T cell receptor beta chains below were found in one sample sequenced in a study of shared clonotypes between healthy human individuals. Sequencing was performed with immunoSEQ multiplex PCR; in TCRdb, only in-frame clones are kept and a portion is missing. The sample lists over 950,000 clones; approximately 80% were seen once. Sequencing was done on a sample of memory CD4+ T cells from PBMCs. Subset in this sample: CD45RA-negative fraction. Receptor source: a man in his late teens or twenties in good health. Some clones in this sample may be carry-over from other donors' samples.

The chain couples TRBV10-3 to TRBJ2-3; a possible D gene is TRBD2 (6 bases). The CDR3 runs to 14 residues. V lost 9 bases, J lost 0 bases, and 13 bases lay in between. From germline, CDR1 is ENHRY and CDR2 SYGVKD. Here the CDR3 DNA reads TGTGCCATGGGTGGGGGGTCGAGCACAGATACGCAGTATTTT. Its protein is CAMGGGSSTDTQYF.

The chain couples TRBV25-1 to TRBJ2-1; 7 bases align to TRBD2. The CDR3 covers 15 residues. V lost 2 bases, J lost 2 bases, and 3 bases stayed unmatched. Germline V gene data show CDR1 as MGHDK and CDR2 as SYGVNS. The CDR3 coding sequence is TGTGCCAGCAGTGAAAGCGGGGCGACCTACAATGAGCAGTTCTTC. It yields the protein CASSESGATYNEQFF.

This chain uses TRBV5-1 with TRBJ2-7; D is undetermined. V was trimmed by 3 bases and J by 1 base, leaving 11 bases between them. The CDR3 sequence is 14 residues long. Germline V gene lookup returns CDR1 SGHRS and CDR2 YFSETQ. The DNA of the CDR3 is TGCGCCAGCAGCTCCACGATTGGTTCCTACGAGCAGTACTTC. It codes for CASSSTIGSYEQYF.

This chain links TRBV7-3 with TRBJ2-1, with 10 nucleotides matching TRBD2. The CDR3 covers 13 residues. CDR1 and CDR2 from the germline V gene are SGHTA and FQGTGA. V lost 6 bases to trimming and J lost 12 bases; unmatched junction nucleotides: 8. The CDR3 DNA reads TGTGCCAGCAGTTCCGACGGACTAGCGGTGCAGTTCTTC. Its translation: CASSSDGLAVQFF.

The V call is TRBV5-1, the J call TRBJ2-5, with TRBD1 matching 7 bases. With 2 bases clipped from V and 5 bases from J, the junction kept 6 bases outside the gene matches. The CDR3 extends over 14 amino acids. Germline V gene lookup returns CDR1 SGHRS and CDR2 YFSETQ. The CDR3 region is CASSLEGATETQYF. CDR3 DNA sequence: TGCGCCAGCAGCTTAGAGGGGGCTACGGAGACCCAGTACTTC.

The J gene is TRBJ1-2, the V gene TRBV7-9; D gene uncertain. The CDR3 has 13 residues. Germline V gene lookup returns CDR1 SEHNR and CDR2 FQNEAQ (reference sequence). V was pared by 1 base and J by 6 bases, with 9 bases between. The chain's CDR3 is CASSLGRRDGYTF. Here the CDR3 DNA reads TGTGCCAGCAGCTTAGGACGCCGAGATGGCTACACCTTC.

The chain has TRBV11-3 and TRBJ2-1; possible D gene TRBD2, 6 bases. Germline lookup yields CDR1 SGHNT and CDR2 YENEEA. The V gene lost 6 bases and the J gene lost 0 bases, with 12 bases spanning the gap. This CDR3 comprises 15 residues. CDR3 sequence: CASSPDGSSYNEQFF. CDR3 coding DNA: TGTGCCAGCAGTCCTGACGGGAGCTCCTACAATGAGCAGTTCTTC.

The chain carries TRBV2 and TRBJ2-2; no firm D call. CDR3 length equals 13 residues. Between the trimmed V and J ends, which lost 5 bases and 4 bases, there was a span of 8 bases. Germline V gives CDR1 SNHLY, CDR2 FYNNEI. The CDR3 loop is CASSWASTGELFF. DNA of the CDR3: TGTGCCAGCAGTTGGGCTTCCACCGGGGAGCTGTTTTTT.

The genes are TRBV7-3 and TRBJ2-2; D is uncertain. CDR3 length equals 14 residues. V shed 2 bases and J shed 5 bases, with 9 bases lying between them. Germline CDR1 and CDR2: SGHTA and FQGTGA. The CDR3 reads CASSLFRVTGELFF. The CDR3 DNA reads TGTGCCAGCAGCTTATTTAGGGTTACCGGGGAGCTGTTTTTT.

This rearrangement joins TRBV5-4 to TRBJ2-3; D tentatively reads TRBD1 or TRBD2 (5 bases each). The ends were cut back, 4 bases at V and 1 base at J, with 13 bases in the middle. The CDR3 consists of 15 residues. CDR1 is SGHNT and CDR2 is YYREEE in the germline V gene (reference sequence). In nucleotides, the CDR3 is TGTGCCAGCAGCCAGGCCGGGGCAGGCACAGATACGCAGTATTTT. Translated, it gives CASSQAGAGTDTQYF.

CDR3 protein: CSVGQGSNTEAFF. The CDR3 DNA reads as TGCAGCGTTGGGCAGGGTTCGAACACTGAAGCTTTCTTT. The gene calls are TRBV29-1 and TRBJ1-1, with a tentative D call TRBD1 (5 bases). Germline V gene data show CDR1 as SQVTM and CDR2 as ANQGSEA. The CDR3 is made up of 13 amino acids. Deletions cut 4 bases from V and 1 base from J, with 10 bases between.

J is TRBJ1-2 and V is TRBV2, with D possibly being TRBD1 (5 bases). V shed 3 bases and J shed 8 bases, with 13 bases lying between them. This CDR3 contains 13 residues. Looked up from germline, CDR1 is SNHLY and CDR2 is FYNNEI. The CDR3: CASSDGPGEGYTF. CDR3 nucleotide sequence: TGTGCCAGCAGTGACGGTCCGGGGGAAGGCTACACCTTC.

V and J are TRBV21-1 and TRBJ2-7; TRBD2 is taken as the D call from the table, unchecked against the DNA. TRBV21-1 is reported as a pseudogene. This CDR3 has 15 amino acids. CDR3 residues: CASSKRPADSYEQYF. The CDR3 coding sequence is TGTGCCAGCAGCAAACGACCAGCGGACTCCTACGAGCAGTACTTC.

The gene calls are TRBV5-4 and TRBJ1-5, with D unresolved. Germline lookup yields CDR1 SGHNT and CDR2 YYREEE (reference sequence). V was shortened by 0 bases and J by 5 bases, with 3 bases between the two germline ends. The CDR3 is 12 residues long. The CDR3 DNA is TGTGCCAGCAGCTTGGACCATCAGCCCCAGCATTTT. Its translation: CASSLDHQPQHF. The complete variable domain, with remaining parts taken from reference TRBV5-4 and TRBJ1-5, reads ETGVTQSPTHLIKTRGQQVTLRCSSQSGHNTVSWYQQALGQGPQFIFQYYREEENGRGNFPPRFSGLQFPNYSSELNVNALELDDSALYLCASSLDHQPQHFGDGTRLSIL.

This clone appeared a single time. The chain uses TRBV7-3 and TRBJ2-7, with TRBD2 matching over 14 bases. CDR3 size: 16 residues. Looked up from germline, CDR1 is SGHTA and CDR2 is FQGTGA. The V segment lost 1 base and the J segment 3 bases; nucleotides outside the gene matches: 2. The chain's CDR3 is CASSLMGLAGDYEQYF. The CDR3 DNA sequence: TGTGCCAGCAGCTTAATGGGACTAGCGGGAGACTACGAGCAGTACTTC.

The CDR3 DNA sequence: TGCAGCGTTGAAGGGCAGGGCCCTCCAGGAGAGCAGTACTTC. This encodes CSVEGQGPPGEQYF. This chain joins TRBV29-1 and TRBJ2-7, with D possibly being TRBD1 (5 bases). The CDR3 is 14 residues long. The V end was cut by 1 base, the J end by 7 bases, with 17 bases between. CDR1 SQVTM and CDR2 ANQGSEA come from the germline V gene.

The rearrangement links TRBV19 to TRBJ2-5; no clear D gene. CDR3 length: 16 amino acids. V lost 2 bases and J 1 base, leaving 14 bases between the germline ends. Germline CDR1 reads LNHDA; CDR2 reads SQIVND (reference sequence). The CDR3 sequence: CASSITGDIFQETQYF. In DNA, the CDR3 is TGTGCCAGTAGTATAACGGGTGATATCTTCCAAGAGACCCAGTACTTC.

The chain combines TRBV5-1 with TRBJ2-7, with D perhaps given as TRBD1 or TRBD2 (5 bases each). In germline, CDR1 is SGHRS, CDR2 YFSETQ. There are 15 residues in the CDR3. V was clipped by 3 bases and J by 6 bases, with 19 bases between them. The CDR3 reads CASSSPRDGATEQYF. In DNA, the CDR3 is TGCGCCAGCAGCTCTCCCCGGGACGGCGCTACCGAGCAGTACTTC.

V usage is TRBV30 and J usage is TRBJ1-4; 7 bases align to TRBD1. Unmatched junction bases numbered 7, after V lost 5 bases and J lost 4 bases. The CDR3 consists of 14 residues. Germline V lookup: CDR1 GTSNPN, CDR2 SVGIG (reference sequence). For the CDR3, the DNA is TGTGCCTGGGGCCCGGGACAGCTTAATGAAAAACTGTTTTTT. It translates to CAWGPGQLNEKLFF.

The gene calls are TRBV14 and TRBJ1-3, with a weak D call TRBD1 (5 bases). This CDR3 has 13 amino acids. Germline CDR1 and CDR2: SGHDN and FVKESK. Trimming left V 5 bases short and J 7 bases short, with 12 bases between. CDR3 amino acids: CASSKGLGNTIYF. The CDR3 DNA sequence: TGTGCCAGCAGCAAGGGACTTGGGAACACCATATATTTT.